One sample yielded the 22 T cell receptor beta chains listed below, sequenced in a study of cytomegalovirus exposure and HLA in healthy donors. 13 Jbeta primers and 60 Vbeta primers were used for the PCR. The method was immunoSEQ multiplex PCR; TCRdb's version includes in-frame clones alone and lacks a portion of them. The repertoire consists of 110,000 to 150,000 clones, with roughly a tenth occurring once and the leading ten covering less than 2%. Sequenced input: PBMCs. The receptors shown here come from a male donor in good health and CMV-seronegative.

This clone was seen only a few times. This chain uses TRBV2 with TRBJ1-1, with D uncertain. Germline CDR1 is SNHLY and CDR2 is FYNNEI. Trimming shortened V by 4 bases and J by 0 bases, and 9 bases separated the two germline ends. This CDR3 has 14 residues. CDR3 loop: CASSVITVNTEAFF. The CDR3 nucleotides are TGTGCCAGCAGTGTGATTACGGTGAACACTGAAGCTTTCTTT.

This chain joins TRBV5-6 and TRBJ2-3, with 8 bases lining up with TRBD2. CDR3 length: 16 amino acids. Trimming took 2 bases from V and 6 from J; bases not matched to a gene: 11. Germline V gives CDR1 SGHDT, CDR2 YYEEEE. CDR3 sequence reads: CASSFGGGLGLDTQYF. In DNA form, the CDR3 reads TGTGCCAGCAGCTTCGGGGGGGGGTTAGGGTTGGATACGCAGTATTTT.

The sample holds a few counts of this clone. An end of the junction differs from the germline gene, which may be a read error. The chain has TRBV5-5 and TRBJ2-7; TRBD2 is a possible D gene (6 bases). This CDR3 has 14 amino acids. The germline V gene has CDR1 SGHKS and CDR2 YYEKEE (reference sequence). The chain's CDR3 is CASSSGLFGARPHF. The DNA of the CDR3 is TGTGCCAGCAGCTCGGGACTTTTTGGCGCTCGTCCGCACTTC.

This clone has only a few counts. J is TRBJ2-3 and V is TRBV2; TRBD2 aligns across 8 bases. J lost 5 bases, V lost 6 bases, and 7 bases had no gene match. Germline-derived CDR1 and CDR2 are SNHLY and FYNNEI. The CDR3 length is 14 residues. The CDR3 protein is CASSYTGTRDTQYF. The DNA of the CDR3 is TGTGCCAGCAGCTACACCGGGACTAGAGATACGCAGTATTTT.

This clone was counted a few times. CDR3 nucleotides: TGTGCCAGCAGCTTAGGTCTCGCGGTCCGTAATGAGCAGTTCTTC. Its protein product is CASSLGLAVRNEQFF. V gene TRBV7-2 combines with J gene TRBJ2-1; D is uncertain. CDR1 is SGHTA and CDR2 is FQGNSA in the germline V gene. Between the trimmed V and J ends, which lost 1 base and 7 bases, there was a span of 14 bases. The CDR3 length is 15 residues.

This chain uses TRBV30 with TRBJ1-3, with D unresolved. Looked up from germline, CDR1 is GTSNPN and CDR2 is SVGIG (reference sequence). Trimming shortened V by 0 bases and J by 4 bases, and 7 bases separated the two germline ends. The CDR3 is 13 amino acids. The CDR3 sequence is CAWSVEQGNTIYF. Here the CDR3 DNA reads TGTGCCTGGAGTGTGGAACAGGGAAACACCATATATTTT.

The chain is built from TRBV30 and TRBJ2-7, with 10 bases fitting TRBD2. Germline loops: CDR1 GTSNPN, CDR2 SVGIG (reference sequence). The junction had 4 bases not matched to a gene; V was cut back by 5 bases and J by 0 bases. CDR3 length: 14 amino acids. CDR3 region: CAWVPSGSSYEQYF. As DNA, the CDR3 is TGTGCCTGGGTTCCTAGCGGGAGCTCCTACGAGCAGTACTTC. The full variable domain, rest sourced from reference TRBV30 and TRBJ2-7, is SQTIHQWPATLVQPVGSPLSLECTVEGTSNPNLYWYRQAAGRGLQLLFYSVGIGQISSEVPQNLSASRPQDRQFILSSKKLLLSDSGFYLCAWVPSGSSYEQYFGPGTRLTVT.

J is TRBJ2-1 and V is TRBV10-1; TRBD2 agrees at 11 bases. CDR3 size: 15 residues. Looked up from germline, CDR1 is WNHNN and CDR2 is SYGVQD (reference sequence). J was trimmed by 2 bases and V by 7 bases; bases with no gene match: 4. CDR3 protein: CASTETSGAYNEQFF. In DNA, the CDR3 is TGCGCCAGCACCGAGACTAGCGGGGCCTACAATGAGCAGTTCTTC.

The V and J genes are TRBV20-1 and TRBJ2-7; D perhaps matches TRBD2 (5 bases). Germline V lookup: CDR1 DFQATT, CDR2 SNEGSKA (reference sequence). V was shortened by 3 bases and J by 7 bases, with 7 bases between the two germline ends. The CDR3 spans 10 residues. CDR3 in amino acids: CSARGVEQYF. CDR3 nucleotides: TGCAGTGCTAGGGGAGTGGAGCAGTACTTC.

The chain has TRBV5-1 and TRBJ2-1; TRBD1 matches 10 bases. J was trimmed by 7 bases and V by 4 bases; bases with no gene match: 8. This CDR3 comprises 15 residues. Germline loops: CDR1 SGHRS, CDR2 YFSETQ. The CDR3 DNA reads as TGCGCCAGCAGCCCTGGGACAGGGGCCTCGAATGAGCAGTTCTTC. Encoded protein: CASSPGTGASNEQFF.

This chain joins TRBV7-8 and TRBJ2-7, with 11 bases that match TRBD2. V was clipped by 5 bases and J by 2 bases; unmatched bases: 5. The CDR3 runs to 15 residues. Germline V CDR1 and CDR2: SGHVS, FQNEAQ. CDR3 region: CASSVIAGGPYEQYF. DNA of the CDR3: TGTGCCAGCAGCGTTATAGCGGGAGGGCCCTACGAGCAGTACTTC.

This clone was detected a few times. This chain joins TRBV5-6 and TRBJ1-5; D might be TRBD1 (5 bases). The V end lost 4 bases, the J end lost 2 bases, and 13 bases lay between the germline ends. This CDR3 is 15 amino acids long. Germline V CDR1 and CDR2: SGHDT, YYEEEE. The CDR3: CASSVGGQRNQPQHF. CDR3 in DNA: TGTGCCAGCAGCGTCGGGGGTCAGCGCAATCAGCCCCAGCATTTT.

The V gene is TRBV6-6, the J gene TRBJ2-3, with D possibly matching TRBD2 (6 bases). Trimming stripped 6 bases from V and 10 bases from J, with 17 bases between. Germline V lookup: CDR1 MNHNY, CDR2 SVGAGI (reference sequence). The CDR3 is made up of 13 amino acids. The DNA for the CDR3 is TGTGCCAGCAGCCCGACTAGGAACGGACCGCAGTATTTT. This encodes CASSPTRNGPQYF.

CDR3 region: CAWSGGGLNEAFF. The CDR3 DNA is TGTGCCTGGAGTGGCGGGGGGCTGAATGAAGCTTTCTTT. The chain has TRBV30 and TRBJ1-1; D possibly corresponds to TRBD1 (6 bases). This CDR3 has 13 amino acids. The ends were cut back, 1 base at V and 7 bases at J, with 13 bases in the middle. Germline values: CDR1 GTSNPN, CDR2 SVGIG (reference sequence). Full variable domain (remainder filled in from reference TRBV30 and TRBJ1-1): SQTIHQWPATLVQPVGSPLSLECTVEGTSNPNLYWYRQAAGRGLQLLFYSVGIGQISSEVPQNLSASRPQDRQFILSSKKLLLSDSGFYLCAWSGGGLNEAFFGQGTRLTVV.

V is TRBV28 and J is TRBJ1-1; possible D gene TRBD1, 6 bases. Germline V gives CDR1 MDHEN, CDR2 SYDVKM. Trimming left V 5 bases short and J 5 bases short, with 18 bases between. This CDR3 comprises 15 residues. The CDR3, as DNA: TGTGCCAGCAGTGCCCGGGGCAGGGGTTGGACTGAAGCTTTCTTT. This sequence encodes CASSARGRGWTEAFF.

This clone was seen only a few times. The chain has TRBV7-9 and TRBJ1-2; 7 bases match TRBD1. V shed 6 bases and J 8 bases; nucleotides not matched to a gene: 9. The CDR3 spans 13 residues. Germline V gene data show CDR1 as SEHNR and CDR2 as FQNEAQ (reference sequence). CDR3 DNA: TGTGCCAGCAGGGGTACAGGGGAACAAGGCTACACCTTC. Translation gives CASRGTGEQGYTF. The entire variable domain, with the rest obtained from reference TRBV7-9 and TRBJ1-2, is as follows: DTGVSQNPRHKITKRGQNVTFRCDPISEHNRLYWYRQTLGQGPEFLTYFQNEAQLEKSRLLSDRFSAERPKGSFSTLEIQRTEQGDSAMYLCASRGTGEQGYTFGSGTRLTVV.

This sequence joins TRBV11-2 and TRBJ2-7; TRBD2 might be the D (6 bases). CDR1 and CDR2 (germline): SGHAT, FQNNGV. V gave up 5 bases and J gave up 1 base, with 15 bases separating them. The CDR3 totals 15 residues. CDR3 sequence reads: CASSPFGGPSYEQYF. The CDR3 DNA reads TGTGCCAGCAGCCCCTTTGGAGGGCCTTCCTACGAGCAGTACTTC.

This clone has a handful of counts. The chain has TRBV6-1 and TRBJ1-2; D is unresolved. The CDR3 covers 11 residues. The V gene lost 0 bases and the J gene lost 8 bases, with 4 bases spanning the gap. The germline V gene encodes CDR1 MNHNS and CDR2 SASEGT. The CDR3 DNA follows: TGTGCCAGCAGTGAAGCCCTAGGCTACACCTTC. Protein sequence: CASSEALGYTF.

This clone has more than one count but fewer than ten. This chain joins TRBV2 and TRBJ1-4; a possible D gene is TRBD1 (5 bases). Germline V gives CDR1 SNHLY, CDR2 FYNNEI. The CDR3 is 15 residues long. V lost 6 bases to trimming and J lost 7 bases, with 18 bases between them. Written as DNA, the CDR3 is TGTGCCAGCAGGAGGGAGGCGGGGGGTGGTGAAAAACTGTTTTTT. Its translation is CASRREAGGGEKLFF.

This clone appeared a few times. This rearrangement joins TRBV30 to TRBJ1-2; D unresolved. This CDR3 is 14 amino acids long. CDR1 is GTSNPN and CDR2 is SVGIG in the germline V gene (reference sequence). Trimming left V 1 base short and J 3 bases short, with 12 bases between. The CDR3 sequence: CAWSEIGRHYGYTF. The CDR3 region has the DNA TGTGCCTGGAGTGAAATAGGGAGGCACTATGGCTACACCTTC.

This clone came up a few times. The chain employs TRBV28 and TRBJ1-1, with 7 bases identical to TRBD1. Germline lookup yields CDR1 MDHEN and CDR2 SYDVKM. With 5 bases clipped from V and 8 bases from J, the junction kept 11 bases outside the gene matches. The CDR3 has 14 amino acids. The CDR3 DNA reads TGTGCCAGCAGTCCCCCTAACAGGGGATCCGAAGCTTTCTTT. It is translated as CASSPPNRGSEAFF.

The chain uses TRBV9 and TRBJ1-1; TRBD1 aligns across 9 bases. Unmatched junction bases numbered 6, after V lost 4 bases and J lost 8 bases. Looked up from germline, CDR1 is SGDLS and CDR2 is YYNGEE. The CDR3 extends over 13 amino acids. This CDR3 is CASSPYGTGEAFF. As DNA, the CDR3 is TGTGCCAGCAGCCCCTACGGGACAGGGGAAGCTTTCTTT.